The rows below give T cell receptor beta chains drawn from one sample of a study of shared clonotypes between healthy human individuals. TCRdb keeps only in-frame clones here, not all; method: immunoSEQ multiplex PCR. The repertoire holds 2 million to 2.5 million clones, with 80% to 95% as singletons. The specimen was naive CD4+ T cells from PBMCs. The receptor source for this set is a man in his late teens or twenties in good health. Some clones in this sample may be carry-over from other donors' samples. The CDR3 runs from the conserved cysteine through the conserved F or W. Fields, in order: J gene, CDR3 length, D gene, V gene, clone size, CDR3 DNA, CDR3 protein. The D gene is left open where the match is weak. The size entry is marked missing in some rows and otherwise reads once, few, many or a size class.

TRBJ2-7,14,TRBD1,TRBV6-5,NA,TGTGCCAGTACCCGGGACAGGGTTAGTTACGAGCAGTACTTC,CASTRDRVSYEQYF
TRBJ2-3,16,NA,TRBV7-2,NA,TGTGCCAGCAGCTCAGCCGGGCCAGGGCCCGCAGATACGCAGTATTTT,CASSSAGPGPADTQYF
TRBJ1-2,16,TRBD1,TRBV5-6,NA,TGTGCCAGCAGCTTTGGACAGGGGACCTCGGGAGGTGGCTACACCTTC,CASSFGQGTSGGGYTF
TRBJ1-5,14,NA,TRBV27,once,TGTGCCAGCAGTTTTCAGGGTAGCGATCAGCCCCAGCATTTT,CASSFQGSDQPQHF
TRBJ1-2,12,NA,TRBV7-2,NA,TGTGCCAGCAGCTTAGATTTGGTCGGCTACACCTTC,CASSLDLVGYTF
TRBJ2-3,12,NA,TRBV28,NA,TGTGCCAGCAGGGAGGGCACAGATACGCAGTATTTT,CASREGTDTQYF
TRBJ2-3,16,TRBD1,TRBV6-1,NA,TGTGCCAGCAGTGAACAAAGGACAGGGAGAGGAGATACGCAGTATTTT,CASSEQRTGRGDTQYF
TRBJ1-5,15,NA,TRBV6-1,NA,TGTGCCAGCAGTGAAGGAGGGGCTCGCAATCAGCCCCAGCATTTT,CASSEGGARNQPQHF
TRBJ2-6,16,NA,TRBV19,NA,TGTGCCAGTAACGGGCGCCCAACGTCTGGGGCCAACGTCCTGACTTTC,CASNGRPTSGANVLTF
TRBJ1-4,12,NA,TRBV5-5,NA,TGTGCCAGCAGCTTTGCGGGTGAAAAACTGTTTTTT,CASSFAGEKLFF
TRBJ2-5,15,TRBD2,TRBV28,NA,TGTGCCAGCAGCCGCCCGGGACTAGCGGGAGCGGCTCAGTACTTC,CASSRPGLAGAAQYF
TRBJ2-1,15,NA,TRBV28,NA,TGTGCCAGCAGTCACTACCAGCGGCACGGCAATGAGCAGTTCTTC,CASSHYQRHGNEQFF
TRBJ1-2,14,NA,TRBV5-1,NA,TGCGCCAGCAGTATTGGGGGCGGAAACTATGGCTACACCTTC,CASSIGGGNYGYTF
TRBJ2-7,13,NA,TRBV4-1,NA,TGCGCCAGCAGCCCACCGGGGTCCTACGAGCAGTACTTC,CASSPPGSYEQYF
TRBJ2-7,15,NA,TRBV6-5,NA,TGTGCCAGCAGTCGGCAGCCGGTAGGGGCCTACGAGCAGTACTTC,CASSRQPVGAYEQYF